This T cell receptor (beta chain) originates from a study of blood T cell repertoires in COVID-19. Study overall: Researchers got acute and convalescent COVID-19 samples from the United States, Italy and Spain.

This clone was seen ten or more times. Germline loops: CDR1 SGHTA, CDR2 FQGNSA. There are 16 residues in the CDR3. V was clipped by 1 base and J by 5 bases; unmatched bases: 10. In the authors' workflow: Nucleated cell counts were estimated from reference gene primer amplification. Method: immunoSEQ multiplex PCR; TCRdb's copy keeps in-frame clones and lacks some. That table furnishes V, J and clone size, whereas the DNA furnished D and trimming. The profile covers around 300,000 clones, with 83% appearing a single time and over 8.5% taken by the ten largest. The gene calls are TRBV7-2 and TRBJ2-5, with 7 bases identical to TRBD1. The material sequenced was peripheral blood. The clonotype was recovered from a woman aged 50 to 60 who had recovered from COVID-19. The DNA for the CDR3 is TGTGCCAGCAGCTTAGTGCTGAGGGGGCGCGGGGAGACCCAGTACTTC. As protein: CASSLVLRGRGETQYF.